The 25 T cell receptor beta chains in this list originate from one sample, sequenced in a study of T cell changes during pregnancy in multiple sclerosis. Profiled with immunoSEQ multiplex PCR; TCRdb holds only in-frame clones, not every one. The table shows around 50,000 clones, with roughly 90% occurring only once. The specimen was CD4+ T cells from peripheral blood mononuclear cells, collected after pregnancy. These receptors all come from a female donor in good health, enrolled as a control in a pregnancy study.

The V gene is TRBV19, the J gene TRBJ1-2; 8 positions agree with TRBD1. The CDR3 runs to 15 residues. Germline loops: CDR1 LNHDA, CDR2 SQIVND (reference sequence). The V gene end was trimmed by 8 bases and the J gene end by 3 bases; junction bases not matched to a gene: 11. The CDR3 loop reads CASGGQDPFDYGYTF. For the CDR3, the DNA is TGTGCCAGTGGGGGACAGGACCCTTTTGACTATGGCTACACCTTC. Full variable domain (rest looked up from reference TRBV19 and TRBJ1-2): DGGITQSPKYLFRKEGQNVTLSCEQNLNHDAMYWYRQDPGQGLRLIYYSQIVNDFQKGDIAEGYSVSREKKESFPLTVTSAQKNPTAFYLCASGGQDPFDYGYTFGSGTRLTVV.

The CDR3 DNA reads as TGTGCCAGCAGCACAATGAGGCAGCTGCGGGGCTACACCTTC. Its translation is CASSTMRQLRGYTF. This chain joins TRBV11-2 and TRBJ1-2; no clear D. CDR3 length: 14 amino acids. Germline V gives CDR1 SGHAT, CDR2 FQNNGV. Trimming cost V 5 bases and J 8 bases, with 18 bases left between them.

This chain uses TRBV5-1 with TRBJ2-7; 7 positions match TRBD1. From germline, CDR1 is SGHRS and CDR2 YFSETQ. The V segment lost 2 bases and the J segment 5 bases; nucleotides outside the gene matches: 4. The CDR3 is 13 residues long. DNA of the CDR3: TGCGCCAGCAGCTTACAGGGGAGCAACGAGCAGTACTTC. Encoded protein: CASSLQGSNEQYF.

The chain combines TRBV4-1 with TRBJ1-1; D ambiguous. The germline CDR1 and CDR2 sequences are MGHRA and YSYEKL. Trimming left V 3 bases short and J 3 bases short, with 17 bases between. The CDR3 extends over 16 amino acids. The CDR3 DNA follows: TGCGCCAGCAGCCACCCAAGACGGCGGGAGGACACTGAAGCTTTCTTT. It encodes CASSHPRRREDTEAFF.

The rearrangement joins TRBV7-2 to TRBJ2-7; the D gene is possibly TRBD2 (6 bases). CDR1 SGHTA and CDR2 FQGNSA come from the germline V gene. This CDR3 region has 14 residues. The V end lost 6 bases, the J end lost 3 bases, and 15 bases lay between the germline ends. The DNA of the CDR3 is TGTGCCAGCAGTGAATTAGCGGCCAGCTACGAGCAGTACTTC. It codes for CASSELAASYEQYF.

This sequence joins TRBV6-1 and TRBJ2-7; 7 bases are shared with TRBD1. The CDR3 consists of 12 residues. The V gene's germline CDR1 is MNHNS and CDR2 SASEGT. The J segment lost 3 bases and the V segment lost 6 bases, leaving 2 bases of the junction unmatched. Written as DNA, the CDR3 is TGTGCCAGCAGCCACAGGGGCTACGAGCAGTACTTC. It translates to CASSHRGYEQYF.

The rearrangement links TRBV18 to TRBJ1-3; a weak D match, TRBD1 (5 bases). Germline loops: CDR1 KGHSH, CDR2 LQKENI. The V end lost 6 bases, the J end lost 3 bases, and 9 bases lay between the germline ends. The CDR3 sequence is 13 residues long. The CDR3 DNA reads TGTGCCAGCTCTACAGGCCTTGGAAACACCATATATTTT. Amino acid sequence: CASSTGLGNTIYF.

The chain's CDR3 is CASSLTRQVGGTF. The CDR3 nucleotides read TGCGCCAGCAGCTTGACCCGACAGGTCGGCGGCACCTTC. The J gene is TRBJ1-2, the V gene TRBV5-1; D possibly corresponds to TRBD1 (6 bases). Germline CDR1 and CDR2: SGHRS and YFSETQ. The length of the CDR3 is 13 residues. V was cut by 1 base and J by 13 bases, with 17 bases left in between.

This clone appeared once. The chain employs TRBV10-2 and TRBJ1-1; D may be TRBD1 (6 bases). Looked up from germline, CDR1 is WSHSY and CDR2 is SAAADI. V was pared by 2 bases and J by 1 base, with 14 bases between. The CDR3 has 16 amino acids. In nucleotides, the CDR3 is TGCGCCAGCAGTGAGGCCGTCGGACAGTCGAACACTGAAGCTTTCTTT. Its translation: CASSEAVGQSNTEAFF.

The V call is TRBV11-2, the J call TRBJ2-7; D perhaps matches TRBD2 (5 bases). V lost 3 bases and J lost 7, with 13 bases in between. The CDR3 has 13 amino acids. Germline CDR1 and CDR2: SGHAT and FQNNGV. The chain's CDR3 is CASSFPGLGEQYF. CDR3 in DNA: TGTGCCAGCAGCTTCCCAGGACTTGGGGAGCAGTACTTC. Together with reference TRBV11-2 and TRBJ2-7, the CDR3 gives the full variable domain: EAGVAQSPRYKIIEKRQSVAFWCNPISGHATLYWYQQILGQGPKLLIQFQNNGVVDDSQLPKDRFSAERLKGVDSTLKIQPAKLEDSAVYLCASSFPGLGEQYFGPGTRLTVT.

V usage is TRBV29-1 and J usage is TRBJ2-1; 8 bases match TRBD1. The CDR3 contains 14 residues. The V segment lost 3 bases and the J segment 6 bases; nucleotides outside the gene matches: 7. CDR1 is SQVTM, CDR2 ANQGSEA, per germline. CDR3 amino acids: CSVDGRGRSNEQFF. The CDR3 coding sequence is TGCAGCGTTGATGGCAGGGGGCGCAGCAATGAGCAGTTCTTC.

This clone was seen just once. The V and J genes are TRBV6-6 and TRBJ1-5, with TRBD1 as a possible D gene (6 bases). Germline lookup yields CDR1 MNHNY and CDR2 SVGAGI (reference sequence). Trimming took off 6 bases at V and 5 bases at J, with 8 bases between the two ends. This CDR3 has 12 residues. CDR3 nucleotide sequence: TGTGCCAGCAGGAACAGGGATCAGCCCCAGCATTTT. It codes for CASRNRDQPQHF.

This CDR3 is CSVKPGTQANYGYTF. CDR3 coding DNA: TGCAGCGTTAAACCCGGGACTCAAGCTAACTATGGCTACACCTTC. The chain combines TRBV29-1 with TRBJ1-2; D possibly corresponds to TRBD1 (5 bases). Trimming removed 5 bases from V and 0 bases from J, with 16 bases in between. The CDR3 is 15 amino acids. Germline V CDR1 and CDR2: SQVTM, ANQGSEA.

The chain is built from TRBV30 and TRBJ1-2, with a tentative D call TRBD1 (6 bases). The V end lost 3 bases, the J end lost 5 bases, and 16 bases lay between the germline ends. Looked up from germline, CDR1 is GTSNPN and CDR2 is SVGIG (reference sequence). The CDR3 contains 14 residues. The chain's CDR3 is CAWRETGRVYGYTF. The CDR3 bases are TGTGCCTGGAGGGAAACAGGGAGGGTATATGGCTACACCTTC.

J is TRBJ2-7 and V is TRBV4-2; TRBD1 might be the D (5 bases). The germline gives CDR1 LGHNA, CDR2 YNFKEQ. Trimming stripped 1 base from V and 1 base from J, with 11 bases between. This CDR3 is built from 15 residues. CDR3 sequence (DNA): TGTGCCAGCAGCCAAGGCAGACAGTTATCCTACGAGCAGTACTTC. The encoded protein is CASSQGRQLSYEQYF.

The J gene is TRBJ1-4, the V gene TRBV7-9, with D perhaps matching TRBD1 (6 bases). This CDR3 spans 15 amino acids. With 7 bases removed from V and 7 bases from J, the gap between germline ends came to 19 bases. CDR1 and CDR2 (germline): SEHNR, FQNEAQ (reference sequence). The CDR3 sequence is CASTKRGSALEKLFF. DNA for the CDR3: TGTGCCAGCACCAAAAGGGGGTCCGCTCTTGAAAAACTGTTTTTT.

This rearrangement joins TRBV7-2 to TRBJ2-1; D is perhaps TRBD1 (6 bases). Trimming left V 7 bases short and J 6 bases short, with 16 bases between. From germline, CDR1 is SGHTA and CDR2 FQGNSA. The CDR3 has 14 amino acids. For the CDR3, the DNA is TGTGCCAGCACCAAGTACAGGGAAGGCAATGAGCAGTTCTTC. It codes for CASTKYREGNEQFF.

The chain is built from TRBV6-5 and TRBJ1-2, with D perhaps matching TRBD1 (6 bases). Germline assignment: CDR1 MNHEY and CDR2 SVGAGI. The CDR3 spans 14 residues. With 8 bases removed from V and 0 bases from J, the gap between germline ends came to 13 bases. The CDR3: CASAVTGPNYGYTF. The CDR3 DNA sequence: TGTGCCAGCGCAGTGACAGGCCCTAACTATGGCTACACCTTC.

The CDR3 coding sequence is TGTGCCAGCTCACCGGGGCTCCAGGGCTCTTCGGCTTTCTTT. The encoded protein is CASSPGLQGSSAFF. The chain employs TRBV18 and TRBJ1-1, with D possibly being TRBD1 (5 bases). V dropped 3 bases and J dropped 11 bases, with 19 bases sitting between them. Germline CDR1 KGHSH, CDR2 LQKENI. This CDR3 comprises 14 residues.

This chain uses TRBV15 with TRBJ1-6; D gene uncertain. CDR3 size: 15 residues. The V gene's germline CDR1 is LNHNV and CDR2 YYDKDF (reference sequence). V was pared by 0 bases and J by 4 bases, with 7 bases between. The CDR3 loop reads CATSRDGQYNSPLHF. CDR3 DNA sequence: TGTGCCACCAGCAGAGATGGGCAGTATAATTCACCCCTCCACTTT.

This rearrangement joins TRBV18 to TRBJ2-7; 12 positions match TRBD2. The CDR3 consists of 15 residues. Per the germline V gene, CDR1 is KGHSH and CDR2 is LQKENI. The J segment lost 4 bases and the V segment lost 5 bases, leaving 6 bases of the junction unmatched. This CDR3 reads CASSEPSGGAYEQYF. In DNA, the CDR3 is TGTGCCAGCTCAGAACCTAGCGGGGGGGCGTACGAGCAGTACTTC.

The chain employs TRBV30 and TRBJ1-2; 7 nucleotides align to TRBD1. There are 14 residues in the CDR3. The V segment lost 8 bases and the J segment 0 bases; nucleotides outside the gene matches: 9. CDR1 is GTSNPN and CDR2 is SVGIG in the germline V gene (reference sequence). CDR3 amino acids: CARNRGETNYGYTF. The CDR3 DNA sequence: TGTGCCAGGAACAGGGGAGAAACTAACTATGGCTACACCTTC.

Regarding this clone: At the DNA level, this CDR3 is encoded by other sequences in the same sample as well. The DNA for the CDR3 is TGTGCCAGTAGTATTAGGGGGAACACTGAAGCTTTCTTT. Its translation is CASSIRGNTEAFF. This chain uses TRBV19 with TRBJ1-1, with a possible D match to TRBD1 (5 bases). CDR1 LNHDA and CDR2 SQIVND come from the germline V gene (reference sequence). V lost 3 bases, J lost 1 base, and 6 bases lay in between. CDR3 size: 13 residues.

V gene TRBV7-9 combines with J gene TRBJ1-2; 7 bases line up with TRBD1. There are 14 residues in the CDR3. V lost 3 bases, J lost 4 bases, and 5 bases stayed unmatched. Germline loops: CDR1 SEHNR, CDR2 FQNEAQ (reference sequence). CDR3 in amino acids: CASSFAGGSYGYTF. CDR3 coding DNA: TGTGCCAGCAGCTTTGCAGGGGGAAGCTATGGCTACACCTTC.

The chain uses TRBV7-6 and TRBJ2-7; 7 bases map to TRBD1. Germline V lookup: CDR1 SGHVS, CDR2 FNYEAQ. Trimming removed 3 bases from V and 6 bases from J; junction bases left unmatched: 5. The CDR3 is 13 residues long. The CDR3 sequence is CASSLKTGSEQYF. DNA of the CDR3: TGTGCCAGCAGCTTGAAGACAGGGTCCGAGCAGTACTTC. The whole variable domain, filled in from reference TRBV7-6 and TRBJ2-7, reads GAGVSQSPRYKVTKRGQDVALRCDPISGHVSLYWYRQALGQGPEFLTYFNYEAQQDKSGLPNDRFSAERPEGSISTLTIQRTEQRDSAMYRCASSLKTGSEQYFGPGTRLTVT.